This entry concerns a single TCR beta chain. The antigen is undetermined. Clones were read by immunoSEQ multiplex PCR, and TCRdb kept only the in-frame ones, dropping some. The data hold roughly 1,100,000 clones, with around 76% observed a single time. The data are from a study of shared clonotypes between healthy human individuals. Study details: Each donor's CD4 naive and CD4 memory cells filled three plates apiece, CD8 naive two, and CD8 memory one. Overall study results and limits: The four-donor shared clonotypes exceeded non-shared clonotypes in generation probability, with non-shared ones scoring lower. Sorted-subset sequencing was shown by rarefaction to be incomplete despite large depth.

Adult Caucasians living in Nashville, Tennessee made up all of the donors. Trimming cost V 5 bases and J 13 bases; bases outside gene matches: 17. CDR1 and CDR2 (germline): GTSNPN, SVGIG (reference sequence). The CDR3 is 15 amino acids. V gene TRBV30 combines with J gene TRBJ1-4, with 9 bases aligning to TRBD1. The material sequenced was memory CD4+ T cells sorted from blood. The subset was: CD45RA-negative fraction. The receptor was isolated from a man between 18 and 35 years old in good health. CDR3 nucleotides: TGTGCCTGGGCTTACCGGGACAGGGAGGTCTTACGACTGTTTTTT. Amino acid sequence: CAWAYRDREVLRLFF.